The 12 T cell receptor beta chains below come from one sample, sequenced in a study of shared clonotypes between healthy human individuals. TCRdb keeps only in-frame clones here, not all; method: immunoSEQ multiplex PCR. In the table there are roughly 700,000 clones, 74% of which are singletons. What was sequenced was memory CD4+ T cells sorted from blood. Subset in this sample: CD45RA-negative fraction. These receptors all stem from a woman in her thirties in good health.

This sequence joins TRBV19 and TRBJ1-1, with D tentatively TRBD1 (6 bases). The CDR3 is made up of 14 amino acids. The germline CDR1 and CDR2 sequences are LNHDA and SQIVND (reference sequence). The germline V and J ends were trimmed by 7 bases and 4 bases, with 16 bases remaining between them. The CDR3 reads CASTETGYPTEAFF. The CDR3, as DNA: TGTGCCAGTACCGAAACAGGGTACCCCACTGAAGCTTTCTTT.

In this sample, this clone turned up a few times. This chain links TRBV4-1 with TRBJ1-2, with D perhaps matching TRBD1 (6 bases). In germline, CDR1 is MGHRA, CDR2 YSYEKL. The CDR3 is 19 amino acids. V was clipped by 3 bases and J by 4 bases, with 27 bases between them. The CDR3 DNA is TGCGCCAGCAGCCACGACTCCGGGACACACTTAGATTATAGCTATGGCTACACCTTC. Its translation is CASSHDSGTHLDYSYGYTF.

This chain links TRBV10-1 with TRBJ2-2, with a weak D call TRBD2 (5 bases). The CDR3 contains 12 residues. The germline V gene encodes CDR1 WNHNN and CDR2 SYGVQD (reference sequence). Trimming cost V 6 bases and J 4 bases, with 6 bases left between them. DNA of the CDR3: TGCGCCAGCAGAGCGGTCACCGGGGAGCTGTTTTTT. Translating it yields CASRAVTGELFF.

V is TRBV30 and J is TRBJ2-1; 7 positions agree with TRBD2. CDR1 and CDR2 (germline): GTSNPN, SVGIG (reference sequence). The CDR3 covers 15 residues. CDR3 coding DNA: TGTGCGACACCCCGTAGGGAGGGCTCCTACAATGAGCAGTTCTTC. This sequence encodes CATPRREGSYNEQFF.

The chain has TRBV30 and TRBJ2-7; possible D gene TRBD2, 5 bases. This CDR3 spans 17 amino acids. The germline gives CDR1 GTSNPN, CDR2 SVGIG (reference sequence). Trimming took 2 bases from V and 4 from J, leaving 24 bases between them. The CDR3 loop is CAWSFPRLPVLLYEQYF. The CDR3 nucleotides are TGTGCCTGGAGTTTCCCCCGACTACCAGTACTCCTATACGAGCAGTACTTC.

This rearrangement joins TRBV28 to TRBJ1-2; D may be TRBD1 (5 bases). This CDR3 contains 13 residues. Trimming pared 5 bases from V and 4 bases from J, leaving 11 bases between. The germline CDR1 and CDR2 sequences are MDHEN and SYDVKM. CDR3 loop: CASSLPGGYGYTF. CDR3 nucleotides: TGTGCCAGCAGTCTTCCCGGGGGCTATGGCTACACCTTC.

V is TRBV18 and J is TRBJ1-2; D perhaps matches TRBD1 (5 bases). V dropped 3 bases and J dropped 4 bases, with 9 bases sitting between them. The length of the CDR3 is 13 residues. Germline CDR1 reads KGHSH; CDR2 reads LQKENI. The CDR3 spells CASSPDSLYGYTF. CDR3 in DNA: TGTGCCAGCTCACCCGACAGTCTCTATGGCTACACCTTC.

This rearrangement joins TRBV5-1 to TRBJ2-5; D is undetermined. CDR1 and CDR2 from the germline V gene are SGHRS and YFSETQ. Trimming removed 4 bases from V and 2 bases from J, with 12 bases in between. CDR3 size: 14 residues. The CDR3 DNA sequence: TGCGCCAGCAGCCGTACGGACGGGCAAGAGACCCAGTACTTC. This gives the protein CASSRTDGQETQYF.

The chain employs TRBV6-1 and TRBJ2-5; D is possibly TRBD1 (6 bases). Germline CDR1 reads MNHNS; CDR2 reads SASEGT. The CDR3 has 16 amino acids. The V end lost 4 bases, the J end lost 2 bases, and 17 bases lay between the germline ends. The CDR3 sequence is CASSVEVGGQQETQYF. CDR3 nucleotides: TGTGCCAGCAGTGTTGAGGTCGGAGGACAGCAAGAGACCCAGTACTTC.

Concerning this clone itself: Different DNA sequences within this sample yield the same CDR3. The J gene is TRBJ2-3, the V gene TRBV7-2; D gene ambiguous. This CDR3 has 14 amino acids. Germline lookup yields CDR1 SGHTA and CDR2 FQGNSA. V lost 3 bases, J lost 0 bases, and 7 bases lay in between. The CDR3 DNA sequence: TGTGCCAGCAGCTTGCTGACTAGCACAGATACGCAGTATTTT. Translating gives CASSLLTSTDTQYF.

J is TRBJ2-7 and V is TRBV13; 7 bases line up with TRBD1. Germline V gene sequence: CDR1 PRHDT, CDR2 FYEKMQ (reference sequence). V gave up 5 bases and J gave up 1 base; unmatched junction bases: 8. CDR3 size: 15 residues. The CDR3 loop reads CASSTRTGSSYEQYF. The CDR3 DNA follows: TGTGCCAGCAGCACCCGGACAGGATCTTCCTACGAGCAGTACTTC.

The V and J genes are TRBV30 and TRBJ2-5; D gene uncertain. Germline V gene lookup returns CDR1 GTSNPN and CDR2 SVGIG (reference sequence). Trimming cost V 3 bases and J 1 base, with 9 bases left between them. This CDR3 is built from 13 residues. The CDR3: CAWRKELQETQYF. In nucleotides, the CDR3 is TGTGCCTGGAGGAAGGAGCTCCAAGAGACCCAGTACTTC.